A single sample is the source of the 3 T cell receptor beta chains below, sequenced in a study of T cell responses to AZD1222 COVID-19 vaccine. This table comes from immunoSEQ multiplex PCR, and its TCRdb copy is limited to in-frame clones, with some not included. The sample consists of 95,000 to 150,000 clones, around 90% of them appearing once. This specimen was peripheral blood, taken on day 0 of AZD1222 vaccination. These receptors were collected from an adult in good health.

This rearrangement joins TRBV2 to TRBJ2-5, with TRBD1 identical over 7 bases. Germline trimming cut 3 bases from V and 5 bases from J; bases unmatched to any gene: 9. Per germline, CDR1 SNHLY and CDR2 FYNNEI. CDR3 length: 15 residues. The CDR3: CASSDQRGRGETQYF. The CDR3 DNA is TGTGCCAGCAGTGACCAGAGGGGGCGTGGGGAGACCCAGTACTTC.

V and J are TRBV18 and TRBJ1-1; D gene ambiguous. Deletions cut 0 bases from V and 0 bases from J, with 2 bases between. Germline values: CDR1 KGHSH, CDR2 LQKENI. This CDR3 has 13 amino acids. CDR3 residues: CASSPPMNTEAFF. The CDR3 DNA sequence: TGTGCCAGCTCACCACCCATGAACACTGAAGCTTTCTTT.

As to this clone: The DNA is omitted, as the CDR3 cannot be located on it reliably, and the CDR3 follows TCRdb's listing. The chain carries TRBV5-1 and TRBJ2-2; TRBD2, as called in the table, went unchecked against the DNA. The CDR3 numbers 15 amino acids, ends counted. Per germline, CDR1 SGHRS and CDR2 YFSETQ. The CDR3 reads CASSLAVGMPGSCFF.